This T cell receptor beta chain was profiled in a study of T cell responses to AZD1222 COVID-19 vaccine. The CDR3 length is 15 residues. Germline-derived CDR1 and CDR2 are MDHEN and SYDVKM. Trimming shortened V by 4 bases and J by 2 bases, and 15 bases separated the two germline ends. Study outcomes and limitations: There were mostly white British donors and more females than males, and clonal diversity was possibly underestimated. Seropositive at baseline were only six AZD1222 recipients.

As for this clone: The antigen is undetermined.

The data were produced by immunoSEQ multiplex PCR, yet TCRdb's version contains in-frame clones alone and is incomplete. The sample records 85,000 to 95,000 clones, about 89% being singletons. This sequence originates from an adult who received the AZD1222 COVID-19 vaccine. The chain links TRBV28 to TRBJ2-7, with D perhaps matching TRBD1 or TRBD2 (5 bases each). The source was peripheral blood, collected 28 days after the second AZD1222 dose. CDR3 amino acids: CASSSGTKRPYEQYF. The CDR3 DNA reads TGTGCCAGCAGTTCCGGGACCAAGCGACCCTACGAGCAGTACTTC.